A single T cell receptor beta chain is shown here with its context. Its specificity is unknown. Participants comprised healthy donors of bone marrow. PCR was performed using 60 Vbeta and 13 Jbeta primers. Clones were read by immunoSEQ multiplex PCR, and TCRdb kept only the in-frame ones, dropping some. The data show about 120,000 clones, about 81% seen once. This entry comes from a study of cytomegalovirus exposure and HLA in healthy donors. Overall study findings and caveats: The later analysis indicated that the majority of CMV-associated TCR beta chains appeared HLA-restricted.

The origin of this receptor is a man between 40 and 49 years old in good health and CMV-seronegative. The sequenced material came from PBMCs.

CDR3 coding DNA: TGTGCCAGTAGTATAGATCCCATCGGGGGTACCTACGAGCAGTACTTC. Amino acid sequence: CASSIDPIGGTYEQYF. The V gene is TRBV19, the J gene TRBJ2-7; TRBD2 might be the D (6 bases). Germline V CDR1 and CDR2: LNHDA, SQIVND (reference sequence). CDR3 length: 16 amino acids. The germline V and J ends were trimmed by 0 bases and 2 bases, with 14 bases remaining between them.